Listed below are T cell receptor beta chains from one sample, sequenced in a study of a mutant IDH1 vaccine in newly diagnosed glioma. Sequencing used immunoSEQ multiplex PCR; TCRdb keeps in-frame clones, though not all of them. The sample includes about 33,000 clones, 80% to 90% of them seen just once. This sample comprised PBMCs, obtained from a glioma patient treated with radiotherapy, temozolomide or both. The receptors here all came from a woman aged 40 to 55 with glioma. The CDR3 runs from the conserved cysteine through the conserved F or W. Fields, in order: D gene, V gene, clone size, J gene, CDR3 protein, CDR3 DNA. The D gene is left open where the match is weak. Part of the rows lack a size; the others show once, few, many or a class for expanded clones.

-	TRBV4-2	-	TRBJ2-1	CASSQVGPRDNEQFF	TGTGCCAGCAGCCAAGTCGGCCCCAGGGACAATGAGCAGTTCTTC
-	TRBV28	-	TRBJ2-7	CASSWYEDHYEQYF	TGTGCCAGCAGTTGGTATGAGGATCACTACGAGCAGTACTTC
-	TRBV27	-	TRBJ1-4	CASSLIATNEKLFF	TGTGCCAGCAGTTTAATCGCAACTAATGAAAAACTGTTTTTT
-	TRBV6-5	-	TRBJ1-2	CASSYSGEYYGYTF	TGTGCCAGCAGTTACTCCGGGGAATACTATGGCTACACCTTC
TRBD2	TRBV6-1	-	TRBJ2-4	CASSPTSGGDIQYF	TGTGCCAGCAGCCCAACTAGCGGGGGAGACATTCAGTACTTC
-	TRBV6-1	-	TRBJ2-7	CASSSISGYEQYF	TGTGCCAGCAGTTCGATATCGGGCTACGAGCAGTACTTC
-	TRBV27	-	TRBJ2-2	CASSSNTGELFF	TGTGCCAGCAGTTCGAACACCGGGGAGCTGTTTTTT
-	TRBV7-9	-	TRBJ2-5	CASSLAGGRQETQYF	TGTGCCAGCAGCTTAGCGGGGGGCCGACAAGAGACCCAGTACTTC
-	TRBV7-2	-	TRBJ2-5	CASSRKDIKTQYF	TGTGCCAGCAGCCGCAAGGATATAAAGACCCAGTACTTC
TRBD2	TRBV2	-	TRBJ2-3	CASSDAGTTHTDTQYF	TGTGCCAGCAGTGATGCCGGGACTACCCACACAGATACGCAGTATTTT
-	TRBV6-5	-	TRBJ2-7	CASSNGGENSYEQYF	TGTGCCAGCAGTAACGGCGGGGAAAACTCCTACGAGCAGTACTTC
TRBD1	TRBV6-1	-	TRBJ2-5	CALKRTGLMAQYF	TGTGCCCTAAAAAGGACAGGTCTCATGGCCCAGTACTTC
TRBD1	TRBV5-1	-	TRBJ2-1	CASSRQSGTGYEQFF	TGCGCCAGCAGCAGGCAATCCGGGACAGGGTATGAGCAGTTCTTC
-	TRBV6-1	-	TRBJ2-2	CASSVEGGLGTGELFF	TGTGCCAGCAGTGTTGAGGGGGGTTTGGGTACCGGGGAGCTGTTTTTT
-	TRBV19	-	TRBJ2-3	CASSIAGTTDTQYF	TGTGCCAGTAGTATAGCCGGAACCACAGATACGCAGTATTTT
TRBD1	TRBV2	-	TRBJ2-4	CASNLAGGNIQYF	TGTGCCAGCAATTTGGCAGGGGGTAACATTCAGTACTTC
TRBD1	TRBV7-9	-	TRBJ2-5	CASSVQGARQETQYF	TGTGCCAGCAGCGTACAGGGGGCGCGGCAAGAGACCCAGTACTTC
-	TRBV5-1	few	TRBJ2-5	CASSLLWGETQYF	TGCGCCAGCAGCTTGTTGTGGGGAGAGACCCAGTACTTC
TRBD1	TRBV7-9	-	TRBJ1-2	CASSLARPGGYGYTF	TGTGCCAGCAGCTTAGCGCGTCCAGGGGGGTATGGCTACACCTTC
-	TRBV9	-	TRBJ1-1	CASSVVGQGGTEAFF	TGTGCCAGCAGCGTAGTTGGACAAGGGGGCACTGAAGCTTTCTTT
-	TRBV9	-	TRBJ1-2	CASSVEPRSYGYTF	TGTGCCAGCAGCGTAGAACCCCGATCCTATGGCTACACCTTC
TRBD1	TRBV6-5	-	TRBJ1-4	CASSLNRGRNEKLFF	TGTGCCAGCAGCCTCAACAGGGGGCGGAATGAAAAACTGTTTTTT
TRBD1	TRBV19	-	TRBJ1-2	CASTSPGGSNYGYTF	TGTGCCAGTACCTCCCCAGGGGGATCAAACTATGGCTACACCTTC
-	TRBV28	-	TRBJ1-1	CASTSLSPTEAFF	TGTGCCAGCACTTCCCTTTCCCCCACTGAAGCTTTCTTT
TRBD1	TRBV5-1	-	TRBJ2-2	CASSYGDRDLTGELFF	TGCGCCAGCAGCTACGGAGACAGGGATCTTACCGGGGAGCTGTTTTTT
-	TRBV2	-	TRBJ1-1	CASSETLRNTEAFF	TGTGCCAGCAGTGAAACCCTTCGGAACACTGAAGCTTTCTTT
-	TRBV12-5	-	TRBJ1-2	CASGFRVYGYTF	TGTGCTAGTGGTTTCCGGGTCTATGGCTACACCTTC